This T cell receptor (beta chain) is drawn from a study of CD8+ T cells in alopecia areata. Stated treatment: oral pan-JAK inhibitor, 5-10 mg twice daily. From alopecia areata patients, lesional scalp punch biopsies and peripheral blood were collected. Study outcomes and limitations: Sequencing of scalp tissue also captures the resident alphabeta T cells of normal skin. Lesional scalp, especially alopecia totalis/universalis, showed higher clonality than normal scalp. Expanded CD8+ clones among the top 100, and scalp clonality, were significantly decreased by tofacitinib.

The V end was cut by 2 bases, the J end by 7 bases, with 12 bases between. CDR3 length: 13 residues. The germline V gene has CDR1 GTSNPN and CDR2 SVGIG (reference sequence). In the case of this clone: Its specificity is not known.

Sequencing used cDNA as its template, made by extracting RNA and reverse transcribing it. Clones were read by immunoSEQ multiplex PCR, and TCRdb kept only the in-frame ones, dropping some. Among under 150,000 clones listed, roughly three fifths were seen once. Material: CD4+ T cells sorted from blood, obtained at week 24, from a patient treated with tofacitinib. The sequence was collected from a human donor with alopecia areata. The V call is TRBV30, the J call TRBJ2-1; D possibly matches TRBD1 or TRBD2 (6 bases each). DNA for the CDR3: TGTGCCTGGAGTCTGGGGGGCCGGAATGAGCAGTTCTTC. Its translation: CAWSLGGRNEQFF.